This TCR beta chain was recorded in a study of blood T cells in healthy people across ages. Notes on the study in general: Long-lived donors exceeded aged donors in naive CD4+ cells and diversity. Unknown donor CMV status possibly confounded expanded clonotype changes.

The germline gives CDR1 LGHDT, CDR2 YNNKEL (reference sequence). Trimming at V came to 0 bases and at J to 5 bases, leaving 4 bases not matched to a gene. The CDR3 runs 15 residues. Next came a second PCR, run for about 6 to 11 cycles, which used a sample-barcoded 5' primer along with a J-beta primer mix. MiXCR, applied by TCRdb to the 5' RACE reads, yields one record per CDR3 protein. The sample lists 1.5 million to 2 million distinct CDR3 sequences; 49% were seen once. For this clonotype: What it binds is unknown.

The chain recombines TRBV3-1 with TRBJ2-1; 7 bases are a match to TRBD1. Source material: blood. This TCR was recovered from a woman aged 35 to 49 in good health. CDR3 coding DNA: TGTGCCAGCAGCCAAGATAGGACAGGTCACAATGAGCAGTTCTTC. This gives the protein CASSQDRTGHNEQFF.